This T cell receptor beta chain was recorded in a study of blood T cell repertoires in COVID-19. In the study overall: Acute and convalescent COVID-19 specimens originated in the United States, Italy and Spain.

The CDR3 runs to 13 residues. V was trimmed by 6 bases and J by 4 bases, leaving 10 bases between them. Germline V gene sequence: CDR1 LNHDA, CDR2 SQIVND (reference sequence). The table came from immunoSEQ multiplex PCR; TCRdb's copy has only in-frame clones and leaves some out. The sample comprises some 200,000 clones, around 84% of which are singletons, and approximately 6.1% rests with the top ten. V gene TRBV19 combines with J gene TRBJ1-5; weak D call: TRBD1 (6 bases). This sequence originates from a man at least 80 years old with acute or convalescent COVID-19. Sequenced: peripheral blood. CDR3 residues: CASSATGNQPQHF. CDR3 coding DNA: TGTGCCAGTAGCGCAACAGGGAATCAGCCCCAGCATTTT.